Shown below are 8 T cell receptor beta chains from a single sample sequenced in a study of T cell responses to AZD1222 COVID-19 vaccine. Sequenced by immunoSEQ multiplex PCR; TCRdb stores in-frame clones only, minus some. This sample has tens of thousands of clones; around 86% occur once, and the top ten carry about 24%. The specimen comprised peripheral blood, sampled on day 0 of AZD1222 vaccination. All receptors derive from an adult in good health.

The V gene is TRBV5-3, the J gene TRBJ2-7; a weak D match, TRBD2 (5 bases). TRBV5-3 is an ORF, and what it does is uncertain. The CDR3 length is 16 residues. Trimming removed 2 bases at V and 2 bases at J, with 17 bases between. CDR3 amino acids: CARSFGEQVRTYEQYF. CDR3 DNA: TGTGCCAGAAGCTTCGGGGAGCAGGTAAGAACCTACGAGCAGTACTTC.

The rearrangement joins TRBV5-1 to TRBJ1-1; D gene uncertain. This CDR3 region has 15 residues. Trimming pared 2 bases from V and 5 bases from J, leaving 16 bases between. Per germline, CDR1 SGHRS and CDR2 YFSETQ. The CDR3 sequence is CASSLIGLRETEAFF. CDR3 DNA: TGCGCCAGCAGCTTAATCGGCTTGAGGGAGACTGAAGCTTTCTTT.

This sequence joins TRBV30 and TRBJ1-2; D is ambiguous. The V end was cut by 1 base, the J end by 8 bases, with 17 bases between. CDR1 is GTSNPN, CDR2 SVGIG, per germline (reference sequence). This CDR3 is 14 amino acids long. CDR3 region: CAWSGLGLWTGYTF. CDR3 coding DNA: TGTGCCTGGAGTGGGTTAGGCTTATGGACCGGCTACACCTTC.

The chain couples TRBV3-1 (or the pseudogene TRBV3-2) to TRBJ1-2; D not resolved. Germline V gene lookup returns CDR1 LGHDT and CDR2 YNNKEL (reference sequence). This CDR3 is 16 amino acids long. Trimming took off 1 base at V and 0 bases at J, with 12 bases between the two ends. The CDR3 DNA is TGTGCCAGCAGCCAAGTTGTGGAGGGATCTAACTATGGCTACACCTTC. This encodes CASSQVVEGSNYGYTF.

The chain uses TRBV5-6 and TRBJ2-3; no clear D. The length of the CDR3 is 12 residues. V was trimmed by 2 bases and J by 5 bases, leaving 6 bases between them. Germline V gives CDR1 SGHDT, CDR2 YYEEEE. The CDR3, as DNA: TGTGCCAGCAGCTTCCGGCTAGATACGCAGTATTTT. Amino acids: CASSFRLDTQYF.

The table lists this clone with a count of one. The rearrangement uses TRBV24-1 and TRBJ2-3; D gene uncertain. This CDR3 is 11 amino acids long. Looked up from germline, CDR1 is KGHDR and CDR2 is SFDVKD. Trimming left V 4 bases short and J 3 bases short, with 1 base between. The CDR3 spells CATSETDTQYF. Written as DNA, the CDR3 is TGTGCCACCAGTGAGACAGATACGCAGTATTTT.

This chain uses TRBV19 with TRBJ1-5; D not certain. V was shortened by 3 bases and J by 0 bases, with 18 bases between the two germline ends. The CDR3 contains 18 residues. In germline, CDR1 is LNHDA, CDR2 SQIVND (reference sequence). The CDR3 sequence is CASSISQELELSNQPQHF. CDR3 sequence (DNA): TGTGCCAGTAGTATCAGTCAGGAACTAGAACTTAGCAATCAGCCCCAGCATTTT.

The chain uses TRBV19 and TRBJ1-4; maybe TRBD1 (5 bases). This CDR3 is built from 13 residues. The germline V and J ends were trimmed by 5 bases and 6 bases, with 10 bases remaining between them. Looked up from germline, CDR1 is LNHDA and CDR2 is SQIVND (reference sequence). The CDR3 reads CASSDRGDEKLFF. CDR3 nucleotides: TGTGCCAGTAGTGACCGGGGCGATGAAAAACTGTTTTTT.